These 28 T cell receptor beta chains share one sample of origin, sequenced in a study of CD8 T cells in Susac syndrome. The authors reverse transcribed roughly 0.45 to 1 ug RNA with random hexamers. MiXCR, applied by TCRdb to the immunoSEQ multiplex PCR reads, yields one record per CDR3 protein. The sample yields tens of thousands of distinct CDR3 sequences, about 94% seen once. Material: CD8+ T cells from PBMCs. These receptors came from a human donor in good health.

CDR3 DNA sequence: TGTGCCAGCAGCCATCAGGGGCTGGGGGGTTACACTGAAGCTTTCTTT. This translates into CASSHQGLGGYTEAFF. V is TRBV3-1 and J is TRBJ1-1; D is perhaps TRBD1 (6 bases). Trimming shortened V by 3 bases and J by 3 bases, and 17 bases separated the two germline ends. The CDR3 totals 16 residues. CDR1 and CDR2 from the germline V gene are LGHDT and YNNKEL (reference sequence). Variable domain in full (rest from reference TRBV3-1 and TRBJ1-1): DTAVSQTPKYLVTQMGNDKSIKCEQNLGHDTMYWYKQDSKKFLKIMFSYNNKELIINETVPNRFSPKSPDKAHLNLHINSLELGDSAVYFCASSHQGLGGYTEAFFGQGTRLTVV.

The CDR3 sequence is CSARVLAASTDTQYF. The CDR3 DNA reads as TGCAGTGCTAGAGTGTTAGCGGCTAGCACAGATACGCAGTATTTT. V and J are TRBV20-1 and TRBJ2-3; perhaps TRBD2 as D (6 bases). The CDR3 contains 15 residues. V lost 1 base and J 0 bases, leaving 11 bases between the germline ends. CDR1 and CDR2 (germline): DFQATT, SNEGSKA (reference sequence).

The chain employs TRBV7-8 and TRBJ2-1; no firm D call. CDR1 and CDR2 from the germline V gene are SGHVS and FQNEAQ. V was shortened by 3 bases and J by 0 bases, with 9 bases between the two germline ends. The CDR3 runs to 15 residues. CDR3 region: CASSLTMSSYNEQFF. The CDR3 DNA reads TGTGCCAGCAGCTTGACCATGAGCTCCTACAATGAGCAGTTCTTC.

V gene TRBV29-1 combines with J gene TRBJ1-1; tentative D call: TRBD1 (6 bases). This CDR3 region has 14 residues. V lost 4 bases, J lost 0 bases, and 12 bases lay in between. Germline CDR1 and CDR2: SQVTM and ANQGSEA. The chain's CDR3 is CSVGQVPLNTEAFF. The CDR3 region has the DNA TGCAGCGTTGGACAGGTCCCCCTGAACACTGAAGCTTTCTTT. Based on the CDR3 plus reference TRBV29-1 and TRBJ1-1, the full variable domain is SAVISQKPSRDICQRGTSLTIQCQVDSQVTMMFWYRQQPGQSLTLIATANQGSEATYESGFVIDKFPISRPNLTFSTLTVSNMSPEDSSIYLCSVGQVPLNTEAFFGQGTRLTVV.

The J gene is TRBJ1-2, the V gene TRBV9, with D possibly TRBD1 on 5 matching bases. Germline V gene sequence: CDR1 SGDLS, CDR2 YYNGEE. V lost 3 bases, J lost 4 bases, and 16 bases lay in between. The CDR3 has 15 amino acids. The CDR3 coding sequence is TGTGCCAGCAGCGCCGAAGAGGGGTACGGCTATGGCTACACCTTC. Its protein product is CASSAEEGYGYGYTF.

The chain employs TRBV2 and TRBJ2-3; TRBD2 matches 7 bases. V dropped 2 bases and J dropped 0; count of bases not matched to a gene: 8. CDR1 is SNHLY, CDR2 FYNNEI, per germline. This CDR3 has 17 residues. The CDR3 loop is CASSEWESGASTDTQYF. As DNA, the CDR3 is TGTGCCAGCAGTGAATGGGAGAGCGGGGCTAGCACAGATACGCAGTATTTT.

The rearrangement joins TRBV27 to TRBJ2-7; 9 bases map to TRBD2. The CDR3 is made up of 16 amino acids. From germline, CDR1 is MNHEY and CDR2 SMNVEV (reference sequence). V lost 5 bases, J lost 5 bases, and 13 bases stayed unmatched. This CDR3 is CASSGMAGGVEDEQYF. In nucleotides, the CDR3 is TGTGCCAGCAGTGGCATGGCGGGAGGGGTCGAGGACGAGCAGTACTTC.

V usage is TRBV20-1 and J usage is TRBJ2-7; no definite D call. The CDR3 spans 14 residues. Trimming took 4 bases from V and 4 from J, leaving 17 bases between them. Germline V CDR1 and CDR2: DFQATT, SNEGSKA (reference sequence). Written as DNA, the CDR3 is TGCAGTGCTAAAATGTCTCACCGAGAGTACGAGCAGTACGTC. It yields the protein CSAKMSHREYEQYV.

The chain carries TRBV15 and TRBJ1-5; D perhaps matches TRBD1 (6 bases). The V end lost 5 bases, the J end lost 4 bases, and 15 bases lay between the germline ends. The CDR3 is made up of 15 amino acids. Germline V gene lookup returns CDR1 LNHNV and CDR2 YYDKDF (reference sequence). In DNA form, the CDR3 reads TGTGCCACCAGCTCAAGAGGGGGGCCGAATCAGCCCCAGCATTTT. It encodes CATSSRGGPNQPQHF.

The gene calls are TRBV2 and TRBJ2-1; the D is unclear. This CDR3 spans 17 amino acids. V was pared by 0 bases and J by 3 bases, with 15 bases between. From germline, CDR1 is SNHLY and CDR2 FYNNEI. CDR3: CASSEAAEGKFYNEQFF. CDR3 bases: TGTGCCAGCAGTGAAGCGGCTGAAGGGAAGTTCTACAATGAGCAGTTCTTC. The complete variable domain, with remaining parts taken from reference TRBV2 and TRBJ2-1, reads EPEVTQTPSHQVTQMGQEVILRCVPISNHLYFYWYRQILGQKVEFLVSFYNNEISEKSEIFDDQFSVERPDGSNFTLKIRSTKLEDSAMYFCASSEAAEGKFYNEQFFGPGTRLTVL.

J is TRBJ2-3 and V is TRBV4-1; D may match TRBD1 or TRBD2 (5 bases each). The V end lost 1 base, the J end lost 2 bases, and 7 bases lay between the germline ends. This CDR3 is 14 amino acids long. Germline loops: CDR1 MGHRA, CDR2 YSYEKL. CDR3: CASSQVGDTDTQYF. CDR3 sequence (DNA): TGCGCCAGCAGCCAAGTGGGGGACACAGATACGCAGTATTTT.

The V and J genes are TRBV7-9 and TRBJ1-1; D remains ambiguous. Looked up from germline, CDR1 is SEHNR and CDR2 is FQNEAQ (reference sequence). The germline V and J ends were trimmed by 1 base and 10 bases, with 7 bases remaining between them. CDR3 length: 11 amino acids. The CDR3 region is CASSLGIRAFF. In DNA, the CDR3 is TGTGCCAGCAGCTTAGGAATTCGAGCTTTCTTT.

The CDR3 DNA reads TGTGCCTGGAGGGGGGGGAGCGGGACCCTAGACAATGAGCAGTTCTTC. This encodes CAWRGGSGTLDNEQFF. This chain uses TRBV30 with TRBJ2-1; TRBD2 agrees at 7 bases. V was pared by 3 bases and J by 5 bases, with 13 bases of the junction left unmatched. Germline loops: CDR1 GTSNPN, CDR2 SVGIG (reference sequence). This CDR3 has 16 residues.

The chain joins TRBV7-6 to TRBJ2-1; 7 bases fit TRBD2. Per germline, CDR1 SGHVS and CDR2 FNYEAQ. This CDR3 is built from 12 residues. Trimming at V came to 5 bases and at J to 10 bases, leaving 5 bases not matched to a gene. For the CDR3, the DNA is TGTGCCAGCAGCCAAGGGAGGGAAGAGCAGTTCTTC. As protein: CASSQGREEQFF.

The chain combines TRBV4-1 with TRBJ2-3; the D gene is possibly TRBD2 (5 bases). Germline V gives CDR1 MGHRA, CDR2 YSYEKL. V was trimmed by 0 bases and J by 7 bases, leaving 11 bases between them. The CDR3 sequence is 14 residues long. CDR3 nucleotide sequence: TGCGCCAGCAGCCAAGATCGGGATATCCATACGCAGTATTTT. This gives the protein CASSQDRDIHTQYF.

The genes are TRBV6-5 and TRBJ2-2; 11 bases are shared with TRBD2. With V trimmed by 4 bases and J by 6 bases, 4 bases remained unmatched. There are 15 residues in the CDR3. Germline values: CDR1 MNHEY, CDR2 SVGAGI. This chain's CDR3 is CASSFSGGAAGELFF. DNA of the CDR3: TGTGCCAGCAGTTTTAGCGGGGGGGCGGCCGGGGAGCTGTTTTTT.

This rearrangement joins TRBV29-1 to TRBJ1-5; D possibly corresponds to TRBD1 (6 bases). CDR1 is SQVTM and CDR2 is ANQGSEA in the germline V gene. CDR3 length: 13 amino acids. Trimming cost V 8 bases and J 7 bases, with 18 bases left between them. CDR3 amino acids: CSYTTGGTQPQHF. The CDR3 nucleotides read TGCAGCTACACAACCGGGGGCACCCAGCCCCAGCATTTT.

This sequence joins TRBV13 and TRBJ1-1; D might be TRBD1 (6 bases). CDR1 and CDR2 (germline): PRHDT, FYEKMQ (reference sequence). Trimming removed 3 bases from V and 7 bases from J, with 18 bases in between. The CDR3 sequence is 15 residues long. The DNA for the CDR3 is TGTGCCAGCAGCTTTCAGGGGTGGGGCGCGGATGAAGCTTTCTTT. Translation gives CASSFQGWGADEAFF.

This clonotype has just a few counts. The chain is built from TRBV29-1 and TRBJ2-3, with 9 bases that match TRBD2. The V and J ends lost 4 bases and 5 bases, in that order; junction bases with no gene match: 4. Germline V CDR1 and CDR2: SQVTM, ANQGSEA. The CDR3 sequence is 13 residues long. CDR3: CSVVASGIDTQYF. Written as DNA, the CDR3 is TGCAGCGTTGTTGCTAGCGGGATAGATACGCAGTATTTT.

This clonotype was found once. This rearrangement joins TRBV29-1 to TRBJ1-1; D perhaps matches TRBD1 (5 bases). CDR1 is SQVTM and CDR2 is ANQGSEA in the germline V gene. The length of the CDR3 is 12 residues. Trimming removed 5 bases at V and 4 bases at J, with 11 bases between. CDR3 region: CSVPGVFTEAFF. The CDR3 coding sequence is TGCAGCGTTCCGGGGGTATTCACTGAAGCTTTCTTT.

The V gene is TRBV11-2, the J gene TRBJ2-1; 8 nucleotides align to TRBD2. V gave up 11 bases and J gave up 7 bases; unmatched junction bases: 16. The CDR3 runs to 15 residues. Germline CDR1 and CDR2: SGHAT and FQNNGV. CDR3 region: CAGHTQRETDNEQFF. For the CDR3, the DNA is TGTGCCGGCCACACACAGCGGGAGACGGATAATGAGCAGTTCTTC.

The chain employs TRBV6-5 and TRBJ2-7; D is undetermined. Germline CDR1 is MNHEY and CDR2 is SVGAGI. There are 14 residues in the CDR3. Trimming took 2 bases from V and 3 from J, leaving 11 bases between them. The CDR3 here is CASSYTNPGYEQYF. The CDR3, as DNA: TGTGCCAGCAGTTACACAAATCCAGGCTACGAGCAGTACTTC.

The chain employs TRBV5-4 and TRBJ2-3; D is unclear. This CDR3 comprises 17 residues. Trimming took 4 bases from V and 2 from J, leaving 20 bases between them. Looked up from germline, CDR1 is SGHNT and CDR2 is YYREEE (reference sequence). CDR3 protein: CASSRQDLVWNTDTQYF. CDR3 DNA sequence: TGTGCCAGCAGCCGCCAGGACCTCGTTTGGAACACAGATACGCAGTATTTT.

This chain connects TRBV20-1 to TRBJ1-1, with 7 bases identical to TRBD1. The V gene's germline CDR1 is DFQATT and CDR2 SNEGSKA (reference sequence). The CDR3 consists of 15 residues. The J segment lost 5 bases and the V segment lost 2 bases, leaving 11 bases of the junction unmatched. CDR3 sequence (DNA): TGCAGTGCTAGATCCCGGGGGACAGTGGGGACTGAAGCTTTCTTT. Protein product: CSARSRGTVGTEAFF.

CDR3 amino acids: CASSYRGGNEQFF. CDR3 bases: TGTGCCAGCAGTTATCGCGGAGGGAATGAGCAGTTCTTC. The rearrangement uses TRBV6-2 or TRBV6-3 and TRBJ2-1; D possibly corresponds to TRBD2 (6 bases). V lost 3 bases and J lost 7, with 10 bases in between. The CDR3 has 13 residues. From germline, CDR1 is MNHEY and CDR2 SVGEGT.

The genes are TRBV20-1 and TRBJ2-3; D may be TRBD1 (6 bases). Germline CDR1 reads DFQATT; CDR2 reads SNEGSKA (reference sequence). The CDR3 has 15 amino acids. The V end lost 6 bases, the J end lost 4 bases, and 20 bases lay between the germline ends. CDR3 sequence reads: CSASPRQGQADTQYF. The CDR3, as DNA: TGCAGTGCCTCCCCGAGGCAGGGGCAAGCAGATACGCAGTATTTT.

The V and J genes are TRBV2 and TRBJ1-2; no clear D. The CDR3 consists of 13 residues. Germline-derived CDR1 and CDR2 are SNHLY and FYNNEI. Trimming pared 7 bases from V and 4 bases from J, leaving 13 bases between. CDR3 region: CASNLALGYGYTF. CDR3 in DNA: TGTGCCAGCAACTTGGCTCTCGGCTATGGCTACACCTTC. The whole variable domain, remainder taken from reference TRBV2 and TRBJ1-2, is EPEVTQTPSHQVTQMGQEVILRCVPISNHLYFYWYRQILGQKVEFLVSFYNNEISEKSEIFDDQFSVERPDGSNFTLKIRSTKLEDSAMYFCASNLALGYGYTFGSGTRLTVV.

The V gene is TRBV20-1, the J gene TRBJ2-7; D perhaps matches TRBD2 (6 bases). Deletions cut 5 bases from V and 2 bases from J, with 13 bases between. Per germline, CDR1 DFQATT and CDR2 SNEGSKA (reference sequence). This CDR3 comprises 13 residues. The CDR3 sequence: CSAWTTTTYEQYV. For the CDR3, the DNA is TGCAGTGCTTGGACTACCACTACCTACGAGCAGTACGTC.